This T cell receptor beta chain emerged from a study of blood T cell repertoires in COVID-19. Study context: PBMCs, B-cell-depleted T cells, or T cells were the source of the cDNA or gDNA that made up the material.

Seattle's enrolled individuals joined amid active infection and were then monitored longitudinally. The CDR3 runs 13 residues. CDR1 is LGHNA and CDR2 is YNFKEQ in the germline V gene. V lost 1 base to trimming and J lost 3 bases, with 6 bases between them. Authors' data handling: Amplified reference gene primers provided the basis for estimating nucleated cell counts. Only in-frame clones appear in the TCRdb table, and some are missing; sequencing was by immunoSEQ multiplex PCR. V and J calls and clone size are as listed in that table; D and trimming were resolved from the DNA. The repertoire holds about 140,000 clones, 84% seen once, with 7% to 9.5% in the top ten.

What was sequenced was peripheral blood. This clonotype was obtained from a man aged 30 to 39 with COVID-19, enrolled during active disease. V usage is TRBV4-2 and J usage is TRBJ2-5; D is possibly TRBD1 (6 bases). The CDR3 is CASSQAGEETQYF. Written as DNA, the CDR3 is TGTGCCAGCAGCCAAGCAGGGGAAGAGACCCAGTACTTC.